A selection of T cell receptor beta chains follows, all from one sample in a study of shared clonotypes between healthy human individuals. Only in-frame clones appear in the TCRdb table, and some are missing; sequencing was by immunoSEQ multiplex PCR. The sample contains approximately 2.5 million clones, more than 85% of which appear only once. The sequenced material came from naive CD4+ T cells from PBMCs. All receptors come from a man between 18 and 35 years old in good health. Some clones in this sample may be carry-over from other donors' samples. CDR3s include the opening cysteine and the closing phenylalanine or tryptophan. The D gene is left open where the match is weak. Expanded clones are given a class, and other clones once, few, many or no size at all.

j_gene: TRBJ1-2; v_gene: TRBV10-3; abundance: -; d_gene: TRBD1; CDR3aa: CAISEVEGAYGYTF; CDR3nt: TGTGCCATCAGTGAGGTCGAGGGGGCCTATGGCTACACCTTC
j_gene: TRBJ2-5; v_gene: TRBV18; abundance: -; d_gene: -; CDR3aa: CASSPSIGDQGQYF; CDR3nt: TGTGCCAGCTCTCCGAGTATCGGGGACCAGGGCCAGTACTTC
j_gene: TRBJ1-2; v_gene: TRBV28; abundance: -; d_gene: -; CDR3aa: CASSLSGPPYGYTF; CDR3nt: TGTGCCAGCAGTTTATCCGGACCGCCCTATGGCTACACCTTC
j_gene: TRBJ1-5; v_gene: TRBV5-1; abundance: once; d_gene: -; CDR3aa: CASSEDGSNQPQHF; CDR3nt: TGCGCCAGCAGCGAGGACGGAAGCAATCAGCCCCAGCATTTT
j_gene: TRBJ2-2; v_gene: TRBV5-1; abundance: -; d_gene: TRBD2; CDR3aa: CASSPRLAGNTGELFF; CDR3nt: TGCGCCAGCAGCCCCAGACTAGCGGGGAACACCGGGGAGCTGTTTTTT
j_gene: TRBJ2-1; v_gene: TRBV5-5; abundance: -; d_gene: -; CDR3aa: CASSADSSFDNEQFF; CDR3nt: TGTGCCAGCAGCGCGGATTCTTCGTTCGATAATGAGCAGTTCTTC
j_gene: TRBJ2-7; v_gene: TRBV30; abundance: -; d_gene: TRBD1; CDR3aa: CAWSTPRQGTYEQYF; CDR3nt: TGTGCCTGGAGTACCCCCAGACAGGGTACCTACGAGCAGTACTTC
j_gene: TRBJ1-2; v_gene: TRBV28; abundance: -; d_gene: TRBD1; CDR3aa: CASSFRDRVVYTF; CDR3nt: TGTGCCAGCAGTTTCCGGGACAGGGTCGTCTACACCTTC
j_gene: TRBJ2-5; v_gene: TRBV11-2; abundance: -; d_gene: -; CDR3aa: CASSLAGSETQYF; CDR3nt: TGTGCCAGCAGCTTAGCGGGGAGCGAGACCCAGTACTTC
j_gene: TRBJ2-1; v_gene: TRBV28; abundance: -; d_gene: TRBD2; CDR3aa: CASRWGGRADEQFF; CDR3nt: TGTGCCAGCAGATGGGGCGGGAGGGCAGATGAGCAGTTCTTC
j_gene: TRBJ1-5; v_gene: TRBV5-1; abundance: once; d_gene: TRBD1; CDR3aa: CASSLTGTGGQPQHF; CDR3nt: TGCGCCAGCAGCTTGACCGGGACAGGGGGTCAGCCCCAGCATTTT
j_gene: TRBJ2-7; v_gene: TRBV18; abundance: few; d_gene: TRBD1; CDR3aa: CASSQTTGNYEQYF; CDR3nt: TGTGCCAGCTCACAAACGACAGGGAACTACGAGCAGTACTTC
j_gene: TRBJ2-1; v_gene: TRBV7-9; abundance: -; d_gene: -; CDR3aa: CASSLAIGTVYNEQFF; CDR3nt: TGTGCCAGCAGCTTAGCTATTGGGACCGTTTACAATGAGCAGTTCTTC
j_gene: TRBJ2-2; v_gene: TRBV15; abundance: -; d_gene: TRBD1; CDR3aa: CATSMRGRDTGELFF; CDR3nt: TGTGCCACCAGCATGAGGGGGCGCGACACCGGGGAGCTGTTTTTT
j_gene: TRBJ2-5; v_gene: TRBV7-7; abundance: -; d_gene: TRBD1; CDR3aa: CASSVQGGETQYF; CDR3nt: TGTGCCAGCAGCGTACAGGGGGGAGAGACCCAGTACTTC
j_gene: TRBJ1-1; v_gene: TRBV28; abundance: -; d_gene: -; CDR3aa: CASSPTGNTEAFF; CDR3nt: TGTGCCAGCAGCCCTACAGGGAACACTGAAGCTTTCTTT
j_gene: TRBJ2-3; v_gene: TRBV10-1; abundance: -; d_gene: -; CDR3aa: CASLAQYF; CDR3nt: TGCGCCAGCCTGGCGCAGTATTTT
j_gene: TRBJ2-1; v_gene: TRBV5-6; abundance: -; d_gene: TRBD2; CDR3aa: CASSLAGERREGLFF; CDR3nt: TGTGCCAGCAGCTTGGCCGGGGAGAGGCGGGAGGGTCTGTTCTTC
j_gene: TRBJ1-4; v_gene: TRBV30; abundance: -; d_gene: -; CDR3aa: CAWSRQTVELFF; CDR3nt: TGTGCCTGGAGTCGGCAGACTGTGGAACTGTTTTTT
j_gene: TRBJ2-1; v_gene: TRBV25-1; abundance: -; d_gene: -; CDR3aa: CASTTGVLYNEQFF; CDR3nt: TGTGCCAGCACCACGGGAGTTCTGTACAATGAGCAGTTCTTC
j_gene: TRBJ1-1; v_gene: TRBV28; abundance: -; d_gene: -; CDR3aa: CASIPRYWNTEAFF; CDR3nt: TGTGCCAGCATTCCTCGGTATTGGAACACTGAAGCTTTCTTT
j_gene: TRBJ2-5; v_gene: TRBV6-5; abundance: few; d_gene: -; CDR3aa: CASSYPLETQYF; CDR3nt: TGTGCCAGCAGTTACCCACTAGAGACCCAGTACTTC
j_gene: TRBJ1-1; v_gene: TRBV7-3; abundance: -; d_gene: -; CDR3aa: CASSLFAGAYAEAFF; CDR3nt: TGTGCCAGCAGCTTATTCGCAGGGGCTTACGCTGAAGCTTTCTTT